The 28 T cell receptor beta chains presented below share a single source sample, sequenced in a study of OX40 agonist ivuxolimab in advanced cancers. The protocol was immunoSEQ multiplex PCR, while the TCRdb copy is restricted to in-frame clones and leaves out a portion. The sample has approximately 76,000 clones, 93% seen once. Sequenced material: CD4+ or CD8+ T cells sorted from blood, taken in a trial of the OX40 agonist ivuxolimab. The source is an adult with an advanced solid tumor such as melanoma, head and neck, liver or kidney cancer.

The CDR3 nucleotides are TGTGCCAGCAGTTACAGGGGGCTCCAAGAGACCCAGTACTTC. Amino acids: CASSYRGLQETQYF. J is TRBJ2-5 and V is TRBV6-6; 7 bases are shared with TRBD1. Germline trimming cut 2 bases from V and 1 base from J; bases unmatched to any gene: 1. Germline V gene sequence: CDR1 MNHNY, CDR2 SVGAGI (reference sequence). The CDR3 has 14 residues.

The chain joins TRBV19 to TRBJ2-4, with TRBD1 matching over 9 bases. V lost 5 bases and J lost 2; bases outside the gene matches: 10. The CDR3 is 17 residues long. Per the germline V gene, CDR1 is LNHDA and CDR2 is SQIVND (reference sequence). CDR3 in DNA: TGTGCCAGTAGTCTCAAATTGGACAGGGGTACCAAAAACATTCAGTACTTC. Translation: CASSLKLDRGTKNIQYF.

This chain links TRBV21-1 with TRBJ2-1; whether TRBD2, the table's D call, matches the DNA was not checked. TRBV21-1 is a known pseudogene. CDR3 size: 14 residues. The CDR3 here is CASSANGSYNEQFF. The DNA of the CDR3 is TGTGCCAGCAGTGCGAACGGGTCCTACAATGAGCAGTTCTTC.

V is TRBV5-1 and J is TRBJ2-5; 7 bases agree with TRBD2. J was trimmed by 4 bases and V by 4 bases; bases with no gene match: 10. The germline gives CDR1 SGHRS, CDR2 YFSETQ. There are 15 residues in the CDR3. The CDR3 loop reads CASSPREGRRETQYF. DNA for the CDR3: TGCGCCAGCAGCCCCAGGGAGGGCAGACGAGAGACCCAGTACTTC.

CDR3 nucleotides: TGCAGCTACTTGACATACAGGGGTAACAATGAGCAGTTCTTC. Its protein product is CSYLTYRGNNEQFF. J is TRBJ2-1 and V is TRBV29-1; TRBD1 matches at 7 bases. Germline lookup yields CDR1 SQVTM and CDR2 ANQGSEA. CDR3 length: 14 residues. V shed 8 bases and J 5 bases; nucleotides not matched to a gene: 12.

This rearrangement joins TRBV5-1 to TRBJ2-7, with a tentative D call TRBD1 (6 bases). V was clipped by 0 bases and J by 6 bases, with 13 bases between them. Germline-derived CDR1 and CDR2 are SGHRS and YFSETQ. The length of the CDR3 is 14 residues. This CDR3 reads CASSLVLDRGEQYF. The CDR3 DNA reads TGCGCCAGCAGCTTGGTTCTGGACAGAGGCGAGCAGTACTTC.

A note on this clone: The junction shows a germline mismatch at one end, possibly a read error. The V gene is TRBV7-9, the J gene TRBJ2-3; maybe TRBD2 (7 bases). Germline V gene lookup returns CDR1 SEHNR and CDR2 FQNEAQ (reference sequence). This CDR3 is 15 amino acids long. CDR3 protein: CASTLDGGAIDTQYF. The CDR3 DNA is TGTGCCAGCACCTTAGATGGGGGGGCCATAGATACGCAGTATTTT.

The chain has TRBV6-1 and TRBJ2-3; the D gene could be TRBD1 or TRBD2 (5 bases each). The CDR3 has 15 residues. Germline assignment: CDR1 MNHNS and CDR2 SASEGT. The ends were cut back, 0 bases at V and 5 bases at J, with 12 bases in the middle. The CDR3 nucleotides are TGTGCCAGCAGTGAAGCCTGGGACGGCAAAGATACGCAGTATTTT. This sequence encodes CASSEAWDGKDTQYF.

The V call is TRBV10-1, the J call TRBJ2-2; D call uncertain. From germline, CDR1 is WNHNN and CDR2 SYGVQD (reference sequence). V was trimmed by 5 bases and J by 5 bases, leaving 9 bases between them. This CDR3 has 13 amino acids. DNA for the CDR3: TGCGCCAGCAGTCTGACTTATACCGGGGAGCTGTTTTTT. Its protein product is CASSLTYTGELFF.

The chain recombines TRBV11-3 with TRBJ2-3, with TRBD2 matching over 9 bases. J lost 2 bases, V lost 5 bases, and 8 bases had no gene match. There are 16 residues in the CDR3. The germline V gene encodes CDR1 SGHNT and CDR2 YENEEA. DNA of the CDR3: TGTGCCAGCAGCCCCCGGTCTAGCGGGGACACAGATACGCAGTATTTT. Translated: CASSPRSSGDTDTQYF.

The chain joins TRBV5-1 to TRBJ2-1, with 11 bases aligning to TRBD2. Germline V CDR1 and CDR2: SGHRS, YFSETQ. V lost 1 base and J lost 10; bases outside the gene matches: 10. The CDR3 spans 16 residues. Here the CDR3 DNA reads TGCGCCAGCAGCTTGAACCCTAGCGGGGGGTCAAGGGAGCAGTTCTTC. Residues: CASSLNPSGGSREQFF. Complete variable domain (other parts from reference TRBV5-1 and TRBJ2-1): KAGVTQTPRYLIKTRGQQVTLSCSPISGHRSVSWYQQTPGQGLQFLFEYFSETQRNKGNFPGRFSGRQFSNSRSEMNVSTLELGDSALYLCASSLNPSGGSREQFFGPGTRLTVL.

This chain joins TRBV12-5 and TRBJ2-7; no clear D. Germline V gene sequence: CDR1 LGHNT, CDR2 FRNRAP. CDR3 size: 12 residues. V was cut by 4 bases and J by 4 bases, with 8 bases left in between. Here the CDR3 DNA reads TGTGCTAGTGGTTATTCAAGTTACGAGCAGTACTTC. Protein product: CASGYSSYEQYF.

The rearrangement uses TRBV6-1 and TRBJ1-2; D call uncertain. V lost 10 bases to trimming and J lost 8 bases, with 8 bases between them. The length of the CDR3 is 9 residues. Germline values: CDR1 MNHNS, CDR2 SASEGT. This CDR3 is CAIMSGYTF. CDR3 DNA sequence: TGTGCCATCATGTCCGGCTACACCTTC.

The rearrangement uses TRBV10-1 and TRBJ1-1; D call uncertain. Trimming took off 2 bases at V and 0 bases at J, with 10 bases between the two ends. The CDR3 runs 15 residues. Germline V CDR1 and CDR2: WNHNN, SYGVQD (reference sequence). The CDR3 nucleotides are TGCGCCAGCAGTGAGGGCGGCAAAATGAACACTGAAGCTTTCTTT. This translates into CASSEGGKMNTEAFF.

This clone was observed once. The CDR3 region is CASSFGDPNQPQHF. For the CDR3, the DNA is TGTGCCAGCAGTTTCGGGGACCCCAATCAGCCCCAGCATTTT. The V and J genes are TRBV27 and TRBJ1-5, with a possible D match to TRBD1 (5 bases). Trimming took 3 bases from V and 3 from J, leaving 9 bases between them. The CDR3 sequence is 14 residues long. CDR1 is MNHEY and CDR2 is SMNVEV in the germline V gene (reference sequence).

The chain combines TRBV4-1 with TRBJ2-7; D gene ambiguous. From germline, CDR1 is MGHRA and CDR2 YSYEKL. The CDR3 totals 12 residues. V was trimmed by 6 bases and J by 5 bases, leaving 11 bases between them. In DNA, the CDR3 is TGCGCCAGCAGGGGGTTGGGAAACGAGCAGTACTTC. Its translation is CASRGLGNEQYF.

This sequence joins TRBV11-3 and TRBJ2-2, with TRBD2 as a possible D gene (5 bases). Germline V gene data show CDR1 as SGHNT and CDR2 as YENEEA. V was cut by 5 bases and J by 7 bases, with 14 bases left in between. This CDR3 contains 14 residues. This CDR3 reads CASSLIGVSGELFF. The CDR3 DNA follows: TGTGCCAGCAGCCTTATCGGGGTTAGCGGGGAGCTGTTTTTT. The full variable domain, its missing parts supplied by reference TRBV11-3 and TRBJ2-2, is EAGVVQSPRYKIIEKKQPVAFWCNPISGHNTLYWYLQNLGQGPELLIRYENEEAVDDSQLPKDRFSAERLKGVDSTLKIQPAELGDSAVYLCASSLIGVSGELFFGEGSRLTVL.

This chain uses TRBV19 with TRBJ1-5; 8 bases map to TRBD1. Germline CDR1 reads LNHDA; CDR2 reads SQIVND (reference sequence). This CDR3 is built from 16 residues. V gave up 5 bases and J gave up 5 bases; unmatched junction bases: 11. The CDR3 DNA follows: TGTGCCAGTAGTGATTCCGGGACAGGTTCTGATCAGCCCCAGCATTTT. Translating gives CASSDSGTGSDQPQHF.

This chain connects TRBV12-5 to TRBJ2-7; TRBD2 might be the D (5 bases). CDR1 and CDR2 from the germline V gene are LGHNT and FRNRAP. CDR3 size: 15 residues. V was trimmed by 1 base and J by 1 base, leaving 11 bases between them. The CDR3 sequence: CASGLGGSKSYEQYF. In DNA form, the CDR3 reads TGTGCTAGTGGTTTGGGAGGGTCGAAATCCTACGAGCAGTACTTC.

The chain combines TRBV7-6 with TRBJ2-5; TRBD2 matches 8 bases. This CDR3 is built from 15 residues. The trim removed 0 bases at V and 5 bases at J, leaving 5 bases unmatched. Germline V CDR1 and CDR2: SGHVS, FNYEAQ. The CDR3 region has the DNA TGTGCCAGCAGCTTAGCCAGCGGGAGCACCGAGACCCAGTACTTC. Its protein is CASSLASGSTETQYF.

The rearrangement uses TRBV27 and TRBJ1-5; D uncertain. There are 15 residues in the CDR3. V lost 3 bases, J lost 3 bases, and 12 bases lay in between. The germline CDR1 and CDR2 sequences are MNHEY and SMNVEV (reference sequence). As DNA, the CDR3 is TGTGCCAGCAGTTTGGTGGGTATGGTCAATCAGCCCCAGCATTTT. It encodes CASSLVGMVNQPQHF.

The rearrangement joins TRBV9 to TRBJ2-2; a possible D gene is TRBD1 (5 bases). This CDR3 has 15 amino acids. The ends were cut back, 4 bases at V and 2 bases at J, with 12 bases in the middle. The germline gives CDR1 SGDLS, CDR2 YYNGEE. The CDR3 protein is CASSPQGRNTGELFF. The DNA of the CDR3 is TGTGCCAGCAGCCCCCAGGGAAGAAACACCGGGGAGCTGTTTTTT. The full variable domain, in which reference TRBV9 and TRBJ2-2 provide the parts outside the CDR3, is DSGVTQTPKHLITATGQRVTLRCSPRSGDLSVYWYQQSLDQGLQFLIQYYNGEERAKGNILERFSAQQFPDLHSELNLSSLELGDSALYFCASSPQGRNTGELFFGEGSRLTVL.

In this sample, this clone turned up once. This chain joins TRBV18 and TRBJ2-7, with D possibly being TRBD2 (6 bases). V was trimmed by 6 bases and J by 4 bases, leaving 13 bases between them. This CDR3 comprises 13 residues. Germline V gene lookup returns CDR1 KGHSH and CDR2 LQKENI. DNA for the CDR3: TGTGCCAGCTCCCACACGGGGAGGTACGAGCAGTACTTC. It yields the protein CASSHTGRYEQYF.

The gene calls are TRBV7-4 and TRBJ2-3, with a possible D match to TRBD2 (6 bases). The CDR3 is 15 amino acids. Between the trimmed V and J ends, which lost 5 bases and 0 bases, there was a span of 12 bases. CDR1 and CDR2 (germline): SGHVT, SQSDAQ. CDR3 residues: CASSVTSISTDTQYF. The DNA for the CDR3 is TGTGCCAGCAGCGTCACTAGCATTAGCACAGATACGCAGTATTTT.

This rearrangement joins TRBV28 to TRBJ2-5; D gene unclear. Trimming cost V 2 bases and J 5 bases, with 18 bases left between them. The germline gives CDR1 MDHEN, CDR2 SYDVKM. The CDR3 extends over 16 amino acids. DNA for the CDR3: TGTGCCAGCAGTTTAAGGCGCGTGGCCCCCTGGGAGACCCAGTACTTC. This gives the protein CASSLRRVAPWETQYF.

This chain links TRBV5-6 with TRBJ2-5, with a possible D match to TRBD1 (6 bases). The CDR3 is made up of 13 amino acids. V shed 4 bases and J shed 4 bases, with 11 bases lying between them. Germline CDR1 and CDR2: SGHDT and YYEEEE. CDR3 nucleotides: TGTGCCAGCAGCCCGGACAGCAGAGAGACCCAGTACTTC. Protein product: CASSPDSRETQYF.

This clone was picked up one time. The chain links TRBV4-1 to TRBJ1-2; 12 nucleotides line up with TRBD1. Trimming cost V 0 bases and J 8 bases; bases outside gene matches: 4. The length of the CDR3 is 15 residues. The germline V gene has CDR1 MGHRA and CDR2 YSYEKL. The CDR3: CASSQDGTGGWGYTF. DNA for the CDR3: TGCGCCAGCAGCCAAGATGGGACAGGGGGCTGGGGCTACACCTTC.

V gene TRBV14 combines with J gene TRBJ2-5, with no clear D. Germline-derived CDR1 and CDR2 are SGHDN and FVKESK. CDR3 size: 16 residues. V lost 4 bases and J 1 base, leaving 16 bases between the germline ends. CDR3 DNA: TGTGCCAGCAGCCCTTTATCAGGTCGCGGCCAAGAGACCCAGTACTTC. This gives the protein CASSPLSGRGQETQYF.